In this sample, the clone carrying this T cell receptor (beta chain) turned up a few times. The data derive from a study of kidney transplant recipient with SARS-CoV-2 infection. The CDR3 runs 15 residues. The ends were cut back, 1 base at V and 5 bases at J, with 14 bases in the middle. Germline loops: CDR1 MGHRA, CDR2 YSYEKL. MiXCR, applied by TCRdb to the reads, yields one record per CDR3 protein. This table has fewer than 250,000 distinct CDR3 sequences, 25% to 30% appearing once. This receptor was obtained from a male patient between 25 and 39 years old who had COVID-19 and was a kidney transplant recipient. The T cells may come from the graft donor. The rearrangement links TRBV4-1 to TRBJ1-1, with a tentative D call TRBD1 (5 bases). The sample in question was a blood sample, obtained at baseline and on roughly day 110 from a kidney transplant recipient. Here the CDR3 DNA reads TGCGCCAGCAGCCAAGCCCTTCGGGGCAGGACTGAAGCTTTCTTT. It specifies CASSQALRGRTEAFF.